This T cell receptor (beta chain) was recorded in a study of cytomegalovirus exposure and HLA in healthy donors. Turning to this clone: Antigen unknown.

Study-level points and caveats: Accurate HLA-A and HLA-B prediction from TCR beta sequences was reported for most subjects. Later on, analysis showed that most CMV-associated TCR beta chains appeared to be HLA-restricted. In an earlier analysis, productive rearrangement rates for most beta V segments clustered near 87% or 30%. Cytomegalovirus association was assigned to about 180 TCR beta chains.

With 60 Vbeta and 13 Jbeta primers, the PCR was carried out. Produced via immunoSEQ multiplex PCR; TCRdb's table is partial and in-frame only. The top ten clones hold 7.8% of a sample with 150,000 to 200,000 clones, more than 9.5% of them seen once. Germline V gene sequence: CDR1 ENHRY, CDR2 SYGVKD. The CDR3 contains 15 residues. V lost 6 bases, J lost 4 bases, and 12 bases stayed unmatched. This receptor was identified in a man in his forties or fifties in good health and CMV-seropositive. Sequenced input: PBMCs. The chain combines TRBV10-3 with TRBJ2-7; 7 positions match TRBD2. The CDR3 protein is CAIRGGAYTGYEQYV. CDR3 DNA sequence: TGTGCCATCAGGGGAGGGGCATACACTGGTTACGAGCAGTACGTC.